This TCR beta chain was captured in a study of cytotoxic CD8 clonotypes in ibrutinib-treated CLL (dated by TCRdb to the early 2020s). With regard to the full study: The cohort had ten to twelve relapsed/refractory and around 14 treatment-naive patients; 17 were IGHV unmutated. Response samples were taken after a median of roughly eleven months on treatment, ranging from roughly 6 to 36 months. Of the approximately 86 participants in the trial, roughly 26 had longitudinal samples available. Samples averaged roughly 280,000 productive templates and some 96,000 productive rearrangements. Cryopreserved peripheral blood mononuclear cells were obtained before treatment, at response, and at either sustained remission or disease progression. Partial responses were observed in 24 patients and complete responses in 2; after a median follow-up of 68 months, remission was maintained in around 14 patients and progression was observed in some twelve. Results the study describes overall, beyond this receptor: An increase in clonality was observed at ibrutinib response, with clonality remaining stable during sustained remission and falling back toward baseline at progression. Lymph node repertoires were not examined, and the timing of sampling was not matched between patients in sustained remission and those whose disease progressed. Public clonotypes were rare and either shrank or stayed stable during treatment, and the rise in clonality at ibrutinib response reflected expansion of private clonotypes. Baseline clonality exceeded that of age-matched healthy donors and correlated strongly with circulating CD8+ T-cell counts.

For TCR beta library preparation, about 2.1 micrograms of genomic DNA were extracted from the cryopreserved PBMCs. Longitudinal blood samples from CLL patients receiving ibrutinib monotherapy were subjected to high-throughput TCR beta sequencing. Patients were enrolled in a phase 2 open-label single-center ibrutinib monotherapy trial. The goal of deep resolution MiSeq sequencing was a depth between 1 in 1 million and 1 in 200,000 T cells, and coverage averaged 10x per clonotype. The immunoSEQ hsTCRB Kit was used to generate TCR beta libraries. Regarding the original processing steps: The data were analyzed with ImmunoSEQ Analyzer and ImmunoSEQ Data Assistant, and V, D and J gene assignments followed IMGT definitions. Clonality, which ranges from 0 to 1, was calculated by subtracting the normalized Shannon entropy of productive rearrangement frequencies from one. Public clonotype analysis was restricted to overrepresented clonotypes comprising at least 0.05% of each patient's repertoire. Thirteen age-matched healthy donor repertoires from immuneACCESS were used as controls for clonality. TCRdb limited this immuneACCESS table to in-frame rearrangements with V and J called. A share of clones is missing; checked studies link under half to unresolved V genes, and the rest is unexplained. V, J and clone size reflect that table, while D and trimming were determined from the DNA. Across this sample there are some 300,000 clones, with around four fifths seen only once. The ten largest clonotypes hold over 6.5% of the sample.

The CDR3 numbers 14 residues from cysteine through phenylalanine. Only the CDR3 part of the read is kept: 42 bases, read in frame from the first base. V gives up 3 bases and J gives up 0 bases, and the segment between their germline ends measures 9 bases. From the germline V gene (reference sequence), CDR1 is LNHDA and CDR2 is SQIVND. Remarks on this clone: No antigen is known for it. Per-nucleotide qualities are absent, and no much larger clonotype sits a single base away.

In this chain, TRBV19 is recombined with TRBJ2-7; matching of 5 bases hints at TRBD1 as the D gene. This receptor was taken from a human donor with chronic lymphocytic leukemia. This specimen consisted of PBMCs, obtained before ibrutinib treatment. CDR3 protein: CASSMGPVSYEQYF. The nucleotide sequence is TGTGCCAGTAGTATGGGGCCGGTCTCCTACGAGCAGTACTTC. When the CDR3 is completed using the reference TRBV19 and TRBJ2-7 genes on either side, the full variable domain is DGGITQSPKYLFRKEGQNVTLSCEQNLNHDAMYWYRQDPGQGLRLIYYSQIVNDFQKGDIAEGYSVSREKKESFPLTVTSAQKNPTAFYLCASSMGPVSYEQYFGPGTRLTVT.